One and the same sample provided the 32 T cell receptor beta chains below, sequenced in a study of T cells after yellow fever vaccination. TCRdb re-derived calls from the 5' RACE reads in MiXCR, one entry per CDR3 protein. The sample includes tens of thousands of distinct CDR3 sequences, 4.5% to 6% seen only once; the top ten take 10% to 15%. The sample in question was PBMCs, either bulk or a sorted T-cell subset (CD4+, CD8+, memory, or dextramer-sorted; not recorded which), obtained 15 days after the yellow fever booster vaccination. The receptor set was obtained from a man aged 30-40 years who received the YFV17D yellow fever vaccine.

This clonotype was detected ten times or more. This chain joins TRBV20-1 and TRBJ2-7; 7 bases are a match to TRBD2. V shed 4 bases and J 4 bases; nucleotides not matched to a gene: 4. Germline CDR1 and CDR2: DFQATT and SNEGSKA (reference sequence). The CDR3 has 12 residues. The CDR3 loop is CSAKAGAYEQYF. The CDR3 DNA reads as TGCAGTGCTAAGGCGGGAGCGTACGAGCAGTACTTC.

This clonotype was seen repeatedly, ten times or more. The chain recombines TRBV12-3 or TRBV12-4 with TRBJ2-1; D remains ambiguous. This CDR3 comprises 14 residues. V was pared by 7 bases and J by 5 bases, with 15 bases between. CDR3 DNA sequence: TGTGCCAGCAATTCTGCCCCCAAGAACAATGAGCAGTTCTTC. Its translation is CASNSAPKNNEQFF.

Ten or more counts support this clonotype. The gene calls are TRBV12-3 or TRBV12-4 and TRBJ2-5, with D uncertain. V lost 3 bases to trimming and J lost 5 bases, with 10 bases between them. The CDR3 has 13 amino acids. DNA of the CDR3: TGTGCCAGCAGTTTTTGGAGTGGGGAGACCCAGTACTTC. Translating it yields CASSFWSGETQYF.

This clonotype came up many times. J is TRBJ1-1 and V is TRBV19, with 7 bases identical to TRBD1. The CDR3 sequence is 12 residues long. Trimming took 7 bases from V and 5 from J; bases not matched to a gene: 4. Germline CDR1 and CDR2: LNHDA and SQIVND (reference sequence). In DNA, the CDR3 is TGTGCCAGTAAACACAGGGGTACTGAAGCTTTCTTT. Its translation: CASKHRGTEAFF.

The table lists this clonotype with many counts. This sequence joins TRBV25-1 and TRBJ1-1; D ambiguous. This CDR3 region has 17 residues. Trimming left V 2 bases short and J 1 base short, with 17 bases between. CDR1 and CDR2 (germline): MGHDK, SYGVNS. As DNA, the CDR3 is TGTGCCAGCAGTGAACGCACGTTATCCCGACAGAACACTGAAGCTTTCTTT. Translation gives CASSERTLSRQNTEAFF.

This clonotype was observed at least ten times. This chain links TRBV20-1 with TRBJ2-1; 8 nucleotides line up with TRBD2. The CDR3 runs to 13 residues. Germline assignment: CDR1 DFQATT and CDR2 SNEGSKA (reference sequence). V lost 6 bases and J lost 4; bases outside the gene matches: 5. CDR3 loop: CSAGTRVYNEQFF. In DNA, the CDR3 is TGCAGTGCCGGGACTAGGGTTTACAATGAGCAGTTCTTC.

This clonotype was picked up many times. This chain connects TRBV30 to TRBJ1-1, with D perhaps matching TRBD1 (6 bases). V was clipped by 4 bases and J by 4 bases, with 19 bases between them. CDR3 length: 15 residues. CDR1 is GTSNPN and CDR2 is SVGIG in the germline V gene (reference sequence). The CDR3 is CAWTLGEQGVTEAFF. CDR3 coding DNA: TGTGCCTGGACGCTCGGCGAACAGGGTGTCACTGAAGCTTTCTTT. The full variable domain, rest sourced from reference TRBV30 and TRBJ1-1, is SQTIHQWPATLVQPVGSPLSLECTVEGTSNPNLYWYRQAAGRGLQLLFYSVGIGQISSEVPQNLSASRPQDRQFILSSKKLLLSDSGFYLCAWTLGEQGVTEAFFGQGTRLTVV.

This clonotype is categorized as medium-sized. J is TRBJ2-5 and V is TRBV20-1, with 8 bases that match TRBD2. V was pared by 2 bases and J by 4 bases, with 9 bases of the junction left unmatched. The CDR3 contains 15 residues. Germline CDR1 DFQATT, CDR2 SNEGSKA (reference sequence). The CDR3 bases are TGCAGTGCTAGAAACTCCGCGGGGGGTGGAGAGACCCAGTACTTC. It yields the protein CSARNSAGGGETQYF.

This clonotype was seen at least ten times. As DNA, the CDR3 is TGTGCCAGCAGTTTAACTAGCGGGAGCTACGAGCAGTACTTC. This codes for CASSLTSGSYEQYF. The chain couples TRBV2 to TRBJ2-7, with 11 bases identical to TRBD2. CDR1 is SNHLY, CDR2 FYNNEI, per germline. The CDR3 runs to 14 residues. J was trimmed by 3 bases and V by 5 bases; bases with no gene match: 3. Together with reference TRBV2 and TRBJ2-7, the CDR3 gives the full variable domain: EPEVTQTPSHQVTQMGQEVILRCVPISNHLYFYWYRQILGQKVEFLVSFYNNEISEKSEIFDDQFSVERPDGSNFTLKIRSTKLEDSAMYFCASSLTSGSYEQYFGPGTRLTVT.

This clonotype occurred many times. The chain has TRBV12-3 or TRBV12-4 and TRBJ2-6, with 9 bases aligning to TRBD1. Trimming took 5 bases from V and 4 from J; bases not matched to a gene: 9. This CDR3 contains 17 residues. The CDR3 loop reads CASSLTTGGVGANVLTF. The CDR3 bases are TGTGCCAGCAGTCTGACTACAGGGGGCGTCGGGGCCAACGTCCTGACTTTC.

This clonotype was seen many times. This sequence joins TRBV5-1 and TRBJ1-3, with D possibly matching TRBD1 (6 bases). Germline lookup yields CDR1 SGHRS and CDR2 YFSETQ. V lost 0 bases and J lost 7, with 11 bases in between. The CDR3 loop spans 14 amino acids. Here the CDR3 reads CASSLDRVGNTIYF. The DNA for the CDR3 is TGCGCCAGCAGCTTGGACAGGGTCGGCAACACCATATATTTT.

By its share, this clonotype is medium-sized. The chain couples TRBV28 to TRBJ2-1; D gene unclear. This CDR3 spans 11 amino acids. CDR1 is MDHEN and CDR2 is SYDVKM in the germline V gene. Trimming left V 4 bases short and J 2 bases short, with 0 bases between. For the CDR3, the DNA is TGTGCCAGCAGTTCCTACAATGAGCAGTTCTTC. Its protein is CASSSYNEQFF.

The table lists this clonotype with many counts. The chain recombines TRBV4-3 with TRBJ1-1, with D unresolved. Germline assignment: CDR1 LGHNA and CDR2 YSLEER. V lost 4 bases and J lost 0, with 9 bases in between. The CDR3 is made up of 14 amino acids. This chain's CDR3 is CASSLRHMNTEAFF. CDR3 coding DNA: TGCGCCAGCAGCCTGCGGCACATGAACACTGAAGCTTTCTTT.

Ten or more counts support this clonotype. The V gene is TRBV21-1, the J gene TRBJ2-5; the table's TRBD2 call for D was not verified on the DNA. TRBV21-1 is a recognized pseudogene. There are 18 residues in the CDR3. The CDR3 here is CASSTPSGLAGTQETQYF. The CDR3 region has the DNA TGTGCCAGCAGCACACCCAGTGGGCTAGCGGGGACCCAAGAGACCCAGTACTTC.

This clonotype was detected ten times or more. This chain connects TRBV7-2 to TRBJ2-1; no firm D call. Germline V CDR1 and CDR2: SGHTA, FQGNSA. Trimming left V 4 bases short and J 1 base short, with 11 bases between. This CDR3 has 15 residues. The CDR3 DNA reads TGTGCCAGCAGCTCCTCGCCCGGATCCTACAATGAGCAGTTCTTC. As protein: CASSSSPGSYNEQFF.

This clonotype was recorded many times. The CDR3 DNA is TGTGCCAGCAGCCTCCAAGTAGAGGCGGGCGGGGAGCTGTTTTTT. It codes for CASSLQVEAGGELFF. The chain links TRBV6-5 to TRBJ2-2; TRBD2 might be the D (5 bases). Germline CDR1 MNHEY, CDR2 SVGAGI. V lost 6 bases and J lost 7, with 18 bases in between. The CDR3 consists of 15 residues.

This clonotype was seen ten or more times. This CDR3 reads CASSLVGDAAKNIQYF. The CDR3 nucleotides read TGTGCCAGCAGCTTGGTGGGAGACGCCGCCAAAAACATTCAGTACTTC. This chain joins TRBV5-6 and TRBJ2-4; D might be TRBD2 (5 bases). V lost 0 bases, J lost 1 base, and 11 bases lay in between. The CDR3 spans 16 residues. Germline CDR1 SGHDT, CDR2 YYEEEE.

This clonotype was observed many times. V usage is TRBV7-2 and J usage is TRBJ1-6; maybe TRBD1 (5 bases). Germline V gives CDR1 SGHTA, CDR2 FQGNSA. This CDR3 is 14 amino acids long. V shed 0 bases and J shed 6 bases, with 6 bases lying between them. The CDR3 reads CASSLATANSPLHF. In DNA, the CDR3 is TGTGCCAGCAGCTTAGCGACAGCTAATTCACCCCTCCACTTT.

At least ten counts were recorded for this clonotype. The chain couples TRBV12-3 or TRBV12-4 to TRBJ2-7; D is unclear. This CDR3 region has 14 residues. Trimming pared 0 bases from V and 5 bases from J, leaving 11 bases between. The CDR3 nucleotides are TGTGCCAGCAGTTTAGCCCCCCTAGTTGACGAGCAGTACTTC. This codes for CASSLAPLVDEQYF.

This clonotype was picked up many times. The chain is built from TRBV18 and TRBJ1-5; D is undetermined. Looked up from germline, CDR1 is KGHSH and CDR2 is LQKENI. The CDR3 length is 15 residues. Trimming removed 5 bases from V and 1 base from J, with 12 bases in between. The CDR3 loop reads CASSNYRVSNQPQHF. The CDR3 DNA sequence: TGTGCCAGCTCAAACTACAGAGTGAGCAATCAGCCCCAGCATTTT. The complete variable domain, with remaining parts taken from reference TRBV18 and TRBJ1-5, reads NAGVMQNPRHLVRRRGQEARLRCSPMKGHSHVYWYRQLPEEGLKFMVYLQKENIIDESGMPKERFSAEFPKEGPSILRIQQVVRGDSAAYFCASSNYRVSNQPQHFGDGTRLSIL.

This clonotype has at least ten counts. V and J are TRBV5-4 and TRBJ2-7; the D is unclear. Germline CDR1 is SGHNT and CDR2 is YYREEE (reference sequence). V lost 4 bases to trimming and J lost 3 bases, with 5 bases between them. This CDR3 spans 11 amino acids. This CDR3 is CASSGVYEQYF. The CDR3 DNA reads TGTGCCAGCAGCGGTGTCTACGAGCAGTACTTC. Full variable domain (rest looked up from reference TRBV5-4 and TRBJ2-7): ETGVTQSPTHLIKTRGQQVTLRCSSQSGHNTVSWYQQALGQGPQFIFQYYREEENGRGNFPPRFSGLQFPNYSSELNVNALELDDSALYLCASSGVYEQYFGPGTRLTVT.

In its sample, this clonotype is medium-sized. The V gene is TRBV5-1, the J gene TRBJ2-1; D is ambiguous. V shed 0 bases and J shed 7 bases, with 8 bases lying between them. Germline CDR1 and CDR2: SGHRS and YFSETQ. This CDR3 has 13 residues. The CDR3 DNA follows: TGCGCCAGCAGCTTGGCAATGCGGAATGAGCAGTTCTTC. Its translation: CASSLAMRNEQFF.

This clonotype qualifies as medium-sized (0.01 to 0.1%). V and J are TRBV12-3 or TRBV12-4 and TRBJ2-2, with 7 bases matching TRBD2. The V and J ends lost 2 bases and 6 bases, in that order; junction bases with no gene match: 9. This CDR3 is built from 16 residues. This CDR3 reads CASSLLGGSIAGELFF. The CDR3 DNA reads as TGTGCCAGCAGTTTATTGGGGGGGAGTATCGCCGGGGAGCTGTTTTTT.

This clonotype was counted ten times or more. This chain uses TRBV7-9 with TRBJ1-1; no clear D gene. This CDR3 spans 11 amino acids. CDR1 and CDR2 from the germline V gene are SEHNR and FQNEAQ (reference sequence). The V end was cut by 5 bases, the J end by 7 bases, with 8 bases between. The CDR3 region has the DNA TGTGCCAGCAGCCGGGATGATGAAGCTTTCTTT. It translates to CASSRDDEAFF.

In this sample, this clonotype turned up many times. The CDR3 protein is CASSPTQGSSGNTIYF. The DNA of the CDR3 is TGTGCCAGCTCACCAACGCAGGGTTCCTCTGGAAACACCATATATTTT. This chain links TRBV18 with TRBJ1-3, with D tentatively TRBD1 (5 bases). The germline V gene encodes CDR1 KGHSH and CDR2 LQKENI. The CDR3 consists of 16 residues. V lost 2 bases, J lost 0 bases, and 11 bases lay in between. Based on the CDR3 plus reference TRBV18 and TRBJ1-3, the full variable domain is NAGVMQNPRHLVRRRGQEARLRCSPMKGHSHVYWYRQLPEEGLKFMVYLQKENIIDESGMPKERFSAEFPKEGPSILRIQQVVRGDSAAYFCASSPTQGSSGNTIYFGEGSWLTVV.

As to this clonotype: Being one base from a much bigger clone, this may be a read error. V usage is TRBV20-1 and J usage is TRBJ1-2; D may be TRBD1 (6 bases). Germline CDR1 and CDR2: DFQATT and SNEGSKA (reference sequence). The CDR3 loop spans 11 amino acids. CDR3 in DNA: TGCATTGCGACGTCTACAGGGGGCTACACCTTC. This encodes CIATSTGGYTF.

This clonotype was counted at least ten times. The chain carries TRBV27 and TRBJ2-5; D might be TRBD2 (5 bases). CDR1 is MNHEY, CDR2 SMNVEV, per germline (reference sequence). V was pared by 3 bases and J by 0 bases, with 11 bases between. The CDR3 has 15 amino acids. CDR3: CASSFDGSYQETQYF. The CDR3 coding sequence is TGTGCCAGCAGTTTTGATGGGAGCTACCAAGAGACCCAGTACTTC.

By sample fraction, this clonotype is medium-sized. J is TRBJ2-1 and V is TRBV6-2 or TRBV6-3, with TRBD2 matching 8 bases. CDR1 and CDR2 from the germline V gene are MNHEY and SVGEGT. Trimming removed 5 bases from V and 13 bases from J; junction bases left unmatched: 10. This CDR3 spans 13 amino acids. CDR3 amino acids: CASSRTGTRYQFF. The CDR3 DNA reads TGTGCCAGCAGTCGAACGGGGACTAGGTATCAGTTCTTC.

This clonotype was counted at least ten times. V usage is TRBV11-2 and J usage is TRBJ2-7, with 9 bases fitting TRBD2. Germline loops: CDR1 SGHAT, CDR2 FQNNGV. CDR3 length: 17 amino acids. With 5 bases clipped from V and 4 bases from J, the junction kept 15 bases outside the gene matches. CDR3 coding DNA: TGTGCCAGCAGCCCTAGGTTTAGCGGGAGTACGTCGTACGAGCAGTACTTC. It encodes CASSPRFSGSTSYEQYF.

Ten or more counts support this clonotype. CDR3 DNA: TGTGCCAGCAGCTTAACGGATCAGCGGGAGATTGTTTACGAGCAGTACTTC. This gives the protein CASSLTDQREIVYEQYF. The chain combines TRBV7-9 with TRBJ2-7; 8 nucleotides match TRBD2. The CDR3 contains 17 residues. V dropped 2 bases and J dropped 4; count of bases not matched to a gene: 13. CDR1 is SEHNR and CDR2 is FQNEAQ in the germline V gene (reference sequence).

This clonotype was seen ten or more times. The genes are TRBV12-3 or TRBV12-4 and TRBJ2-4; D might be TRBD2 (5 bases). CDR3 length: 14 residues. The V and J ends lost 1 base and 5 bases respectively, with 9 bases between them. The CDR3 is CASSLGGAENIQYF. The CDR3 DNA reads TGTGCCAGCAGTTTAGGAGGAGCGGAAAACATTCAGTACTTC.

This clonotype was found many times. The chain links TRBV6-5 to TRBJ1-2; perhaps TRBD1 as D (6 bases). The germline V gene encodes CDR1 MNHEY and CDR2 SVGAGI. This CDR3 comprises 12 residues. V was clipped by 5 bases and J by 7 bases, with 11 bases between them. CDR3 bases: TGTGCCAGCAGTAACAGGGTGGGTGGCTACACCTTC. Translating it yields CASSNRVGGYTF.